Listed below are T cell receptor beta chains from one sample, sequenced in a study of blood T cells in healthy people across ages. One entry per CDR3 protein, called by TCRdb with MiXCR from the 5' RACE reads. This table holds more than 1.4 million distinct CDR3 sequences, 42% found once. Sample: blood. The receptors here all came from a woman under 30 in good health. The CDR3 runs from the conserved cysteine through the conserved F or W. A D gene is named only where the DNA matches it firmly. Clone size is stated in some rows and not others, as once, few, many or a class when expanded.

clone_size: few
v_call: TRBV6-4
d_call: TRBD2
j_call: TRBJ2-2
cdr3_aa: CASTSRVCGLAGGHRDGELFF
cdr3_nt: TGTGCCAGCACCTCGAGGGTCTGCGGACTAGCGGGAGGGCACCGTGACGGGGAGCTGTTTTTT

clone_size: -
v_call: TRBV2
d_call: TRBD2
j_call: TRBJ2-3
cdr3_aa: CASTLAGAFTDTQYF
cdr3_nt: TGTGCCAGCACCCTAGCGGGGGCGTTCACAGATACGCAGTATTTT

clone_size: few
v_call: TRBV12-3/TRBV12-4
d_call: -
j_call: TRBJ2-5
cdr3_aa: CASSRMQTQYF
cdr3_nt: TGTGCCAGCAGCCGGATGCAGACCCAGTACTTC

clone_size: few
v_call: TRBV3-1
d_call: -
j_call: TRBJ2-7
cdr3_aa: CASSQLRERTYEQYF
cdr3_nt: TGTGCCAGCAGCCAACTTCGGGAGCGAACCTACGAGCAGTACTTC

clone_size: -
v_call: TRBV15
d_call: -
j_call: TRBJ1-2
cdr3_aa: CATSRDQGGFYGHTF
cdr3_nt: TGTGCCACCAGCAGAGATCAAGGAGGGTTCTATGGCCACACCTTC

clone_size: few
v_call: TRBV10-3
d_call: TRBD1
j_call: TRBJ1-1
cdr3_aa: CAISERQGGVSMNTEAFF
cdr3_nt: TGTGCCATCAGTGAACGTCAGGGGGGCGTCTCGATGAACACTGAAGCTTTCTTT

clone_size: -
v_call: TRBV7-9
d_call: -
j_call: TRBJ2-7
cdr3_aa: CASSTSRDEQYF
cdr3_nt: TGTGCCAGCAGCACTAGCAGGGACGAGCAGTACTTC

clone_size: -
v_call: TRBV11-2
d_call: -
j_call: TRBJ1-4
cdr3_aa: CASSPGGNNEKLFF
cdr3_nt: TGTGCCAGCAGCCCGGGGGGGAATAATGAAAAACTGTTTTTT

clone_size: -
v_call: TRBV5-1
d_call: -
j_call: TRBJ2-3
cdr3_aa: CASSLVFAPGDKGTDTQYF
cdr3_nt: TGCGCCAGCAGCTTGGTCTTTGCCCCCGGGGACAAAGGCACAGATACGCAGTATTTT

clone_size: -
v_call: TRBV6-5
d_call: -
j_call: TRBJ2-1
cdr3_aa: CASSYTVGSYNEQFF
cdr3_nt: TGTGCCAGCAGTTACACTGTGGGGTCCTACAATGAGCAGTTCTTC

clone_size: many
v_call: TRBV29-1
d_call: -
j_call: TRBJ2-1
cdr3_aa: CSSWGGQGEDEQFF
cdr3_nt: TGCAGCTCCTGGGGAGGGCAGGGGGAAGATGAGCAGTTCTTC

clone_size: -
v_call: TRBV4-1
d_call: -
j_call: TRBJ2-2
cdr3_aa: CASGEGPITGELFF
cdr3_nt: TGCGCCAGCGGAGAGGGCCCGATTACCGGGGAGCTGTTTTTT

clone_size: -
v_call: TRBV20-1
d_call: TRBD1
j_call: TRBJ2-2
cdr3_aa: CSARVQGKNTGELFF
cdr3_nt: TGCAGTGCTAGAGTACAGGGGAAGAACACCGGGGAGCTGTTTTTT

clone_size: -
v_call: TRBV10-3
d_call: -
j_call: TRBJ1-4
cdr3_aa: CAISEGSREKLFF
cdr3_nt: TGTGCCATCAGTGAGGGCAGTCGGGAAAAACTGTTTTTT

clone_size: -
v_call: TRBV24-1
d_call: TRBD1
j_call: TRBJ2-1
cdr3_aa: CATSDSSTGTGEQFF
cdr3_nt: TGTGCCACCAGTGATTCCTCGACAGGGACGGGTGAGCAGTTCTTC